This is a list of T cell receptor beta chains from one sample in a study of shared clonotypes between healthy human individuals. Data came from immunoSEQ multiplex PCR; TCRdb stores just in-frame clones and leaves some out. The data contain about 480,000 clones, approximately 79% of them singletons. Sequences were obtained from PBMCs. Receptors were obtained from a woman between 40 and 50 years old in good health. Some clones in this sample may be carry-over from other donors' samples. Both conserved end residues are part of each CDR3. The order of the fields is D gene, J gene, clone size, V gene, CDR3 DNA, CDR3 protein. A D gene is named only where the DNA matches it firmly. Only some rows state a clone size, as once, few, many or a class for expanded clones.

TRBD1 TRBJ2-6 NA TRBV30 TGTGCCTGGAGTGTTGCGGACAGGGATGCTGGGGCCAACGTCCTGACTTTC CAWSVADRDAGANVLTF
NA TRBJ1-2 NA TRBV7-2 TGTGCCAGCAGCCCTTGGACCTTTGGCTCCGGCTACACCTTC CASSPWTFGSGYTF
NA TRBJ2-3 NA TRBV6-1 TGTGCCAGCAGTGTTATCCCTGAGGGAACAGATACGCAGTATTTT CASSVIPEGTDTQYF
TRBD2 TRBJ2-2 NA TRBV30 TGTGCCTGGAAGGCGGGAGGCGGAACCGGGGAGCTGTTTTTT CAWKAGGGTGELFF
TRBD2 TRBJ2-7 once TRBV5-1 TGCGCCAGCAGCTTGGCTGGGGGGGGAGTCCTTTCCTACGAGCAGTACTTC CASSLAGGGVLSYEQYF
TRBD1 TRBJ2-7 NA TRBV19 TGTGCCAGTAGTTCAGGACAGGGGGCATCTCTGGTGTACTTC CASSSGQGASLVYF
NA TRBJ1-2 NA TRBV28 TGTGCCAGCAGTTTATATCCAAGCTATGGCTACACCTTC CASSLYPSYGYTF
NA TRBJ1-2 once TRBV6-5 TGTGCCAGCAGCCCCTACTCAGACAGAAATTATGGCTACACCTTC CASSPYSDRNYGYTF
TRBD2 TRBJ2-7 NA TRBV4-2 TGTGCCAGCAGCCAAGACCGAACTAGCGGGAGGGCTTTAAGGTCCTACGAGCAGTACTTC CASSQDRTSGRALRSYEQYF
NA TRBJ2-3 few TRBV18 TGTGCCAGCTCACCATTGACAGGCGGTTCGGATACGCAGTATTTT CASSPLTGGSDTQYF
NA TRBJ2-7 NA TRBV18 TGTGCCAGCTCACCATGGGGGGTAAAGACCTACGAGCAGTACTTC CASSPWGVKTYEQYF
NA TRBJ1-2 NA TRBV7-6 TGTGCCAGCCGAGGGGAGGACTCTAACTATGGCTACACCTTC CASRGEDSNYGYTF
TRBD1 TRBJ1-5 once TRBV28 TGTGCCAGCAGTTTTCGGACAGGTAATAGCAATCAGCCCCAGCATTTT CASSFRTGNSNQPQHF
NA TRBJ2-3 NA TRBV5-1 TGCGCCAGCAGCTTGGGACAGAGCACAGATACGCAGTATTTT CASSLGQSTDTQYF
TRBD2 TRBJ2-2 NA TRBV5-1 TGCGCCAGCAGCTTGACTAGCGGGACTCTCGGGGAGCTGTTTTTT CASSLTSGTLGELFF
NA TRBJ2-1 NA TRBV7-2 TGTGCCAGCGCGGGAACCCCTTCCTACAATGAGCAGTTCTTC CASAGTPSYNEQFF
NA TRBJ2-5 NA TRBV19 TGTGCCAGTAGTCCCGAAGGTCGGGAGACCCAGTACTTC CASSPEGRETQYF
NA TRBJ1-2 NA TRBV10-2 TGCGCCAGCAGATCCTCAGGGGAGATTAACTATGGCTACACCTTC CASRSSGEINYGYTF
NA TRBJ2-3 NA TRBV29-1 TGCAGCGTTGAAGGAGGGGTGAGGACAGATACGCAGTATTTT CSVEGGVRTDTQYF
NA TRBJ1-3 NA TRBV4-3 TGCGCCAGCAGCCATTTGACGGGGAGCTCTGGAAACACCATATATTTT CASSHLTGSSGNTIYF
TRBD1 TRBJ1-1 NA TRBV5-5 TGTGCCAGCAGCTTAGACAGGGGTACTGAAGCTTTCTTT CASSLDRGTEAFF
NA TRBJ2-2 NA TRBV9 TGTGCCAGCAGCCAGGGATCCGGGGAGCTGTTTTTT CASSQGSGELFF
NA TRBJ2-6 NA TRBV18 TGTGCCAGCTCACCATTCACTGGGGCCAACGTCCTGACTTTC CASSPFTGANVLTF
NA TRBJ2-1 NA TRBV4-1 TGCGCCAGCAGCCCCGGGGGCCCGTACAATGAGCAGTTCTTC CASSPGGPYNEQFF
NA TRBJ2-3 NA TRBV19 TGTGCCAGTAGTATGGTAGCGGAGCTCCCAGATACGCAGTATTTT CASSMVAELPDTQYF
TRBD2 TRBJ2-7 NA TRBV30 TGTGCCTGGAGTGTACTAGCGGGAGGGCCTCTCTACGAGCAGTACTTC CAWSVLAGGPLYEQYF
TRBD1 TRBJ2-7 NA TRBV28 TGTGCCAGCACATCTCCGGGACAGGTCCACGAGCAGTACTTC CASTSPGQVHEQYF